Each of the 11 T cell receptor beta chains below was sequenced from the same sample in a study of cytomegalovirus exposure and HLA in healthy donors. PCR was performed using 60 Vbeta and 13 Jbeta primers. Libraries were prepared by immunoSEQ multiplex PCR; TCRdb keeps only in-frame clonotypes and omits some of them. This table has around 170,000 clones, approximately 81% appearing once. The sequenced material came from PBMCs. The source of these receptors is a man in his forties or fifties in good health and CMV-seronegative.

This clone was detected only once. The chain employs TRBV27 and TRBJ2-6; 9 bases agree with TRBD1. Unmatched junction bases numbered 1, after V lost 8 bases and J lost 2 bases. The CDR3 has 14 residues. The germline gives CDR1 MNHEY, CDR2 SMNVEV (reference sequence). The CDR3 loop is CASRTGAGANVLTF. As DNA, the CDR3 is TGTGCCAGCCGGACAGGGGCTGGGGCCAACGTCCTGACTTTC.

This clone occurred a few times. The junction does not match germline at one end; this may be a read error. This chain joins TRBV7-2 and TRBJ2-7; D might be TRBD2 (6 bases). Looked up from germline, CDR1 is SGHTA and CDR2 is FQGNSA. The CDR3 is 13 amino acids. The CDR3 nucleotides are TGCGCCAGCAGTACTAGCCGGGGCTACGAGCAGTACTTC. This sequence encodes CASSTSRGYEQYF. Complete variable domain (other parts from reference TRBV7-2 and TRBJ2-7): GAGVSQSPSNKVTEKGKDVELRCDPISGHTALYWYRQSLGQGLEFLIYFQGNSAPDKSGLPSDRFSAERTGGSVSTLTIQRTQQEDSAVYLCASSTSRGYEQYFGPGTRLTVT.

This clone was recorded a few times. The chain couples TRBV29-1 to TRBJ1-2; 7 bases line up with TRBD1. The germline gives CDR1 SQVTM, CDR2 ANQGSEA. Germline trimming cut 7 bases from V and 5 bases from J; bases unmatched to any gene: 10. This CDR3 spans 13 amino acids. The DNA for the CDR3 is TGCAGCGCTGCGACAGGGCCTAGGTATGGCTACACCTTC. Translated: CSAATGPRYGYTF.

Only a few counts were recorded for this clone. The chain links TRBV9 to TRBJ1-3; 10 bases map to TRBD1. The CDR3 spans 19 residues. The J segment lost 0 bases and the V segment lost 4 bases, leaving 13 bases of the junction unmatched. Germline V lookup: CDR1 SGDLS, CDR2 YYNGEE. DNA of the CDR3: TGTGCCAGCAGCCCGATCCTGGACAGGGGGGGATTCTCTGGAAACACCATATATTTT. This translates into CASSPILDRGGFSGNTIYF.

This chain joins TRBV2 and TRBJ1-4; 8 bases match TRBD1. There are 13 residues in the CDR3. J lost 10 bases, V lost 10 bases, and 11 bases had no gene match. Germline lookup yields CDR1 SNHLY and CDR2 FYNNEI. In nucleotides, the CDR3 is TGTGCCACCCGGGACAGGCCCTCGGGAAAACTGTTTTTT. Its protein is CATRDRPSGKLFF.

As DNA, the CDR3 is TGTGCCAGCAGCTTAGCAGGGACGGGGGAGCAGTACTTC. It encodes CASSLAGTGEQYF. The V gene is TRBV7-9, the J gene TRBJ2-5; D is possibly TRBD2 (6 bases). The length of the CDR3 is 13 residues. Looked up from germline, CDR1 is SEHNR and CDR2 is FQNEAQ (reference sequence). Trimming took off 0 bases at V and 11 bases at J, with 13 bases between the two ends.

CDR3: CASSVQGGSYNSPLHF. The CDR3 DNA sequence: TGTGCCAGCAGCGTCCAGGGTGGCTCCTATAATTCACCCCTCCACTTT. The chain employs TRBV9 and TRBJ1-6, with a weak D call TRBD1 (5 bases). Germline V lookup: CDR1 SGDLS, CDR2 YYNGEE. The CDR3 loop spans 16 amino acids. V lost 2 bases and J 0 bases, leaving 9 bases between the germline ends. Using reference TRBV9 and TRBJ1-6 for the parts outside the CDR3, the full variable domain is DSGVTQTPKHLITATGQRVTLRCSPRSGDLSVYWYQQSLDQGLQFLIQYYNGEERAKGNILERFSAQQFPDLHSELNLSSLELGDSALYFCASSVQGGSYNSPLHFGNGTRLTVT.

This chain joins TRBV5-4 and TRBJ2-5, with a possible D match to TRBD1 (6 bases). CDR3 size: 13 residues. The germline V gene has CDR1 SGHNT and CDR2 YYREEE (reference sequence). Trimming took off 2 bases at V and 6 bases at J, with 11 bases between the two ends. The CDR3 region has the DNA TGTGCCAGCAGCTTACAGGGTCCGAAGACCCAGTACTTC. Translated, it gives CASSLQGPKTQYF.

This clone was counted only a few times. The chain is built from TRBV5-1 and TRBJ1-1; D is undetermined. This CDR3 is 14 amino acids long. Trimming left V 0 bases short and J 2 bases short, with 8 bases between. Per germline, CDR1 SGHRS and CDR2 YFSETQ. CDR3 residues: CASSLDLGNTEAFF. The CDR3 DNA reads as TGCGCCAGCAGCTTGGATCTAGGAAACACTGAAGCTTTCTTT.

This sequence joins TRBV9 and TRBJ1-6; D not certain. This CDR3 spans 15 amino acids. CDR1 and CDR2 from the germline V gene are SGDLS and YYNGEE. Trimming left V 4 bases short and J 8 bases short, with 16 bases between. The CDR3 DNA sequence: TGTGCCAGCAGCATGGGCTCCTTGGGAGATTCACCCCTCCACTTT. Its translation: CASSMGSLGDSPLHF.

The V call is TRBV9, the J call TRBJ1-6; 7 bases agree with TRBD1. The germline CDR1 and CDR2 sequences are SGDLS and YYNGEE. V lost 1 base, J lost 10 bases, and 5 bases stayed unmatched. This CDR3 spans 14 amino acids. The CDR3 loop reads CASSVSGGGSPLHF. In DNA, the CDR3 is TGTGCCAGCAGCGTATCAGGGGGAGGCTCACCCCTCCACTTT.